This is a list of T cell receptor beta chains from one sample in a study of blood T cells in healthy people across ages. TCRdb recomputed calls from the 5' RACE reads with MiXCR, one row per CDR3 protein. The sample has hundreds of thousands of distinct CDR3 sequences; more than 40% are singletons. Specimen: blood. The receptors here all came from a woman between 55 and 75 years old in good health. CDR3s include the opening cysteine and the closing phenylalanine or tryptophan. The D gene is left open where the match is weak. For some rows the clone size is stated as once, few or many, or as a class when expanded; others skip it.

j_call	v_call	cdr3_length	d_call	clone_size	cdr3_aa	cdr3_nt
TRBJ2-3	TRBV6-2/TRBV6-3	16	.	.	CASSHPGVGGTDTQYF	TGTGCCAGCAGCCACCCGGGGGTAGGTGGAACAGATACGCAGTATTTT
TRBJ1-5	TRBV2	15	TRBD1	.	CASSEKRGGSQPQHF	TGTGCCAGCAGTGAAAAAAGAGGGGGCAGCCAGCCCCAGCATTTT
TRBJ1-6	TRBV12-3/TRBV12-4	12	.	few	CASSLTHSPLHF	TGTGCCAGCAGTCTGACACATTCACCCCTCCACTTT
TRBJ2-5	TRBV7-2	14	TRBD1	once	CASSARDREETQYF	TGTGCCAGCAGCGCAAGGGACAGAGAAGAGACCCAGTACTTC
TRBJ2-7	TRBV20-1	16	TRBD2	few	CSARERFTGLAYEQYF	TGCAGTGCTAGAGAGCGGTTCACAGGACTAGCCTACGAGCAGTACTTC
TRBJ2-7	TRBV20-1	14	TRBD2	many	CSARYSGRDDEQYF	TGCAGTGCTAGATACAGCGGGAGGGACGACGAGCAGTACTTC
TRBJ2-3	TRBV12-3/TRBV12-4	10	.	.	CAGAGDTQYF	TGTGCCGGCGCTGGAGATACGCAGTATTTT
TRBJ1-2	TRBV28	13	.	.	CASSLMDLDGYTF	TGTGCCAGCAGTTTAATGGACCTAGATGGCTACACCTTC
TRBJ2-3	TRBV6-5	15	.	.	CASSRSTDPTDTQYF	TGTGCCAGCAGTAGATCGACAGACCCCACAGATACGCAGTATTTT
TRBJ2-4	TRBV5-1	14	.	.	CASSTQGISDIQYF	TGCGCCAGCAGCACACAGGGTATTAGTGACATTCAGTACTTC
TRBJ2-5	TRBV7-2	13	.	.	CASSQGTTETQYF	TGTGCCAGCAGCCAAGGGACCACAGAGACCCAGTACTTC
TRBJ1-5	TRBV7-2	14	.	.	CASSWGDDNQPQHF	TGTGCCAGCAGTTGGGGGGACGACAATCAGCCCCAGCATTTT
TRBJ2-5	TRBV3-1	16	TRBD2	.	CASSLRLAGDLETQYF	TGTGCCAGCAGCCTCCGACTAGCGGGAGACTTAGAGACCCAGTACTTC
TRBJ1-2	TRBV7-2	14	.	.	CASSLALGGARYTF	TGTGCCAGCAGCTTAGCGCTCGGGGGCGCGCGCTACACCTTC
TRBJ2-5	TRBV20-1	11	TRBD1	few	CSALKQGPQYF	TGCAGTGCTTTGAAACAGGGGCCCCAGTACTTC
TRBJ2-1	TRBV3-1	15	TRBD2	.	CASSLRLALYNEQFF	TGTGCCAGCAGCCTCAGACTAGCCCTCTACAATGAGCAGTTCTTC
TRBJ2-2	TRBV5-1	20	TRBD2	.	CASSSPGTSGSKRNTGELFF	TGCGCCAGCAGCTCTCCCGGGACTAGCGGGAGCAAACGTAACACCGGGGAGCTGTTTTTT
TRBJ1-2	TRBV7-2	16	TRBD1	few	CASSLAANSGGYGYTF	TGTGCCAGCAGCTTAGCTGCTAATTCAGGGGGCTACGGCTACACCTTC
TRBJ2-5	TRBV28	15	.	.	CASSPWGAERETQYF	TGTGCCAGCAGTCCCTGGGGCGCGGAGAGGGAGACCCAGTACTTC
TRBJ1-6	TRBV6-2/TRBV6-3	16	.	.	CASSPGADSYNSPFHF	TGTGCCAGCAGTCCCGGTGCGGACAGCTATAATTCACCCTTCCACTTT
TRBJ1-2	TRBV28	15	TRBD1	.	CASSLQGGYNYGYTF	TGTGCCAGCAGTCTGCAGGGGGGTTATAACTATGGCTACACCTTC
TRBJ2-2	TRBV5-1	14	.	.	CASSYLGEGGELFF	TGCGCCAGCAGCTACCTGGGGGAAGGCGGGGAGCTGTTTTTT
TRBJ2-1	TRBV20-1	15	TRBD2	.	CSALTPLAGNNEQFF	TGCAGTGCTTTGACTCCCCTAGCGGGGAACAATGAGCAGTTCTTC
TRBJ1-1	TRBV28	12	.	.	CASSFSNGGAFF	TGTGCCAGCAGTTTTAGCAACGGCGGAGCTTTCTTT
TRBJ2-3	TRBV28	12	.	.	CASNLGGYTQYF	TGTGCCAGCAATTTAGGGGGTTATACGCAGTATTTT
TRBJ2-1	TRBV4-2	16	.	.	CASSQADAGAYNEQFF	TGTGCCAGCAGCCAGGCCGACGCTGGCGCTTACAATGAGCAGTTCTTC
TRBJ2-7	TRBV27	13	TRBD2	once	CASLAGGAGEQYF	TGTGCCAGTTTAGCGGGAGGAGCTGGCGAGCAGTACTTC
TRBJ2-3	TRBV18	15	.	.	CASSPYGPPTDTQYF	TGTGCCAGCTCACCATACGGACCGCCCACAGATACGCAGTATTTT
TRBJ2-7	TRBV7-2	15	.	few	CASSPGGLRSYEQYF	TGTGCCAGCAGCCCCGGGGGGCTTCGCTCCTACGAGCAGTACTTC
TRBJ1-2	TRBV15	11	.	few	CATSRTDGYTF	TGTGCCACCAGCAGGACAGATGGCTACACCTTC
TRBJ1-6	TRBV20-1	17	.	.	CSARAQYGALGNSPLHF	TGCAGTGCTAGAGCGCAGTATGGGGCTTTGGGTAATTCACCCCTCCACTTT
TRBJ2-3	TRBV4-3	16	.	.	CASSQELVGGQDTQYF	TGCGCCAGCAGCCAAGAGCTAGTGGGGGGGCAAGATACGCAGTATTTT
TRBJ2-1	TRBV6-6	13	.	few	CASSYRAADEQFF	TGTGCCAGCAGTTACCGGGCGGCGGATGAGCAGTTCTTC
TRBJ2-3	TRBV12-3/TRBV12-4	16	TRBD1	.	CASSWNTGGLTDTQYF	TGTGCCAGCAGTTGGAACACAGGGGGATTGACAGATACGCAGTATTTT
TRBJ1-1	TRBV7-9	14	.	.	CASSLGGLNTGAFF	TGTGCCAGCAGCTTGGGGGGACTGAACACTGGAGCTTTCTTT